This T cell receptor (beta chain) was retrieved from a study of blood T cell dynamics during melanoma immunotherapy. Background on the study: Patients with metastatic melanoma got pembrolizumab or nivolumab-ipilimumab as first-line care.

A fixed DNA input of 300 to 350 ng was used per bulk PBMC sample. This table comes from immunoSEQ multiplex PCR, and its TCRdb copy is limited to in-frame clones, with some not included. This sample has roughly 30,000 clones, with around four fifths found just once. As to time point: week 3, after first cycle of checkpoint inhibitor. Sampling occurred pretreatment (T0) and at week 3 (W3), after cycle one of checkpoint blockade. Patients had no prior systemic cancer treatment, immunosuppressants or other active cancers. Unmatched junction bases numbered 5, after V lost 5 bases and J lost 4 bases. CDR1 is MNHEY and CDR2 is SVGAGI in the germline V gene. This CDR3 contains 13 residues.

The chain joins TRBV6-5 to TRBJ2-7, with TRBD2 matching 7 bases. The TCR comes from a human donor with melanoma. This material consisted of blood, taken from a patient treated with checkpoint blockade. The CDR3 spells CASSVGGTYEQYF. The CDR3, as DNA: TGTGCCAGCAGTGTCGGGGGGACGTACGAGCAGTACTTC.